The 30 T cell receptor beta chains reported below all come from one sample, sequenced in a study of T-cell reconstitution after alpha-beta-depleted transplantation in children. Unique molecular identifiers were incorporated when the TCRbeta library was constructed. TCRdb called the PCR reads again in MiXCR, with one record for every CDR3 protein. The sample consists of 600,000 to 800,000 distinct CDR3 sequences, under 15% of them appearing once. Sequenced material: PBMCs, taken before TCRalphabeta/CD19-depleted stem cell transplant. Receptors originate from a girl aged 2-10 years with congenital amegakaryocytic thrombocytopenia, due to receive a stem cell transplant.

This clonotype was picked up a small number of times. The chain couples TRBV5-1 to TRBJ2-7, with D hard to call. The V gene lost 0 bases and the J gene lost 4 bases, with 8 bases spanning the gap. Per germline, CDR1 SGHRS and CDR2 YFSETQ. The CDR3 loop spans 13 amino acids. CDR3 in DNA: TGCGCCAGCAGCTTGGGGCGCGAATACGAGCAGTACTTC. It yields the protein CASSLGREYEQYF.

This rearrangement joins TRBV29-1 to TRBJ1-1; possibly TRBD1 for D (6 bases). Trimming stripped 7 bases from V and 6 bases from J, with 12 bases between. The CDR3 has 11 amino acids. Germline CDR1 is SQVTM and CDR2 is ANQGSEA. The CDR3 spells CSAPQGAEAFF. The CDR3 DNA reads TGCAGCGCTCCACAGGGAGCTGAAGCTTTCTTT.

Details on this clonotype: The junction does not match germline at one end; this may be a read error. The genes are TRBV5-1 and TRBJ2-5, with 7 bases that match TRBD1. This CDR3 contains 12 residues. CDR1 is SGHRS and CDR2 is YFSETQ in the germline V gene. For the CDR3, the DNA is TGCGCCAGCAGTTTTACAGGGGAGACCCAGTCCTTC. This sequence encodes CASSFTGETQSF.

The gene calls are TRBV14 and TRBJ2-7; D gene unclear. The V end was cut by 6 bases, the J end by 5 bases, with 17 bases between. The germline V gene has CDR1 SGHDN and CDR2 FVKESK. This CDR3 comprises 14 residues. The CDR3 DNA reads as TGTGCCAGCAGTCCTACTACCCAGGAAAACGAGCAGTACTTC. This translates into CASSPTTQENEQYF.

The V and J genes are TRBV7-9 and TRBJ2-6; unclear D gene. CDR1 is SEHNR and CDR2 is FQNEAQ in the germline V gene (reference sequence). This CDR3 is built from 16 residues. V was pared by 2 bases and J by 0 bases, with 8 bases between. CDR3 DNA sequence: TGTGCCAGCAGCTTACCAGTGGGCTCTGGGGCCAACGTCCTGACTTTC. It encodes CASSLPVGSGANVLTF.

This chain links TRBV5-1 with TRBJ2-2, with 12 bases lining up with TRBD2. V lost 1 base and J lost 6; bases outside the gene matches: 7. Germline lookup yields CDR1 SGHRS and CDR2 YFSETQ. This CDR3 is built from 17 residues. The CDR3 nucleotides read TGCGCCAGCAGCTTGAGAGTAGGACTAGCGGGACCCGGGGAGCTGTTTTTT. Protein product: CASSLRVGLAGPGELFF.

The sample holds many counts of this clonotype. The J gene is TRBJ2-4, the V gene TRBV6-1; D is unresolved. The CDR3 is 15 residues long. Germline values: CDR1 MNHNS, CDR2 SASEGT. Trimming cost V 7 bases and J 1 base, with 14 bases left between them. CDR3 amino acids: CASKPTVTAKNIQYF. The CDR3, as DNA: TGTGCCAGCAAACCGACGGTGACGGCCAAAAACATTCAGTACTTC.

This clonotype was found many times. This rearrangement joins TRBV20-1 to TRBJ1-2, with 7 bases identical to TRBD1. The CDR3 length is 15 residues. Germline CDR1 DFQATT, CDR2 SNEGSKA (reference sequence). J was trimmed by 5 bases and V by 3 bases; bases with no gene match: 12. The CDR3 sequence is CSARIRGQIPYGYTF. DNA of the CDR3: TGCAGTGCTAGGATCAGGGGACAGATACCATATGGCTACACCTTC.

The rearrangement links TRBV5-1 to TRBJ2-5; D gene ambiguous. Trimming cost V 0 bases and J 4 bases, with 10 bases left between them. This CDR3 is built from 14 residues. Germline values: CDR1 SGHRS, CDR2 YFSETQ. CDR3 nucleotides: TGCGCCAGCAGCTTGGCCACCCCAAGAGAGACCCAGTACTTC. Protein product: CASSLATPRETQYF.

The table lists this clonotype with many counts. The chain has TRBV12-3 or TRBV12-4 and TRBJ2-7, with D perhaps matching TRBD1 or TRBD2 (5 bases each). There are 14 residues in the CDR3. The V end lost 8 bases, the J end lost 3 bases, and 17 bases lay between the germline ends. The CDR3 spells CASGTGPLNYEQYF. CDR3 bases: TGTGCCAGCGGGACGGGACCACTAAACTACGAGCAGTACTTC.

Turning to this clonotype: A much bigger clone sits one base away, suggesting this may be a read error. The J gene is TRBJ2-7, the V gene TRBV20-1; 9 bases map to TRBD2. Germline loops: CDR1 DFQATT, CDR2 SNEGSKA (reference sequence). This CDR3 has 17 residues. CDR3 sequence reads: CIASRSSGGLFWYEQYF. The CDR3 nucleotides read TGCATTGCTAGTCGGAGTAGCGGGGGCCTTTTTTGGTACGAGCAGTACTTC.

The rearrangement links TRBV20-1 to TRBJ2-1; no firm D call. This CDR3 comprises 17 residues. Germline V CDR1 and CDR2: DFQATT, SNEGSKA (reference sequence). Trimming left V 1 base short and J 0 bases short, with 16 bases between. The DNA for the CDR3 is TGCAGTGCTAGAGCCACCTTTGCGGTGAGCTCCTACAATGAGCAGTTCTTC. Its protein product is CSARATFAVSSYNEQFF.

The DNA of the CDR3 is TGTGCCAGCAGCTTGGGGCCGGGGGCCAAAAACATTCAGTACTTC. Translation gives CASSLGPGAKNIQYF. V and J are TRBV7-8 and TRBJ2-4; perhaps D is TRBD1 or TRBD2 (5 bases each). Germline assignment: CDR1 SGHVS and CDR2 FQNEAQ. V gave up 3 bases and J gave up 1 base, with 10 bases separating them. The length of the CDR3 is 15 residues.

This chain connects TRBV3-1 to TRBJ2-5; 8 positions match TRBD2. Germline CDR1 LGHDT, CDR2 YNNKEL (reference sequence). The CDR3 is made up of 14 amino acids. V trimming: 8 bases; J trimming: 4 bases; junction bases outside the gene matches: 9. The CDR3 spells CASSGAGEGETQYF. The CDR3 region has the DNA TGTGCCAGCTCAGGAGCGGGAGAGGGAGAGACCCAGTACTTC.

The rearrangement uses TRBV3-1 and TRBJ2-6; 7 bases align to TRBD1. CDR3 size: 19 residues. J gave up 0 bases and V 1 base, and 9 bases lay outside the gene matches. In germline, CDR1 is LGHDT, CDR2 YNNKEL (reference sequence). In DNA form, the CDR3 reads TGTGCCAGCAGCCAAGTCCCCGGGACAGACCTCTCTGGGGCCAACGTCCTGACTTTC. Amino acids: CASSQVPGTDLSGANVLTF.

This clonotype was detected many times. The genes are TRBV7-3 and TRBJ1-1; the D is unclear. The germline V gene encodes CDR1 SGHTA and CDR2 FQGTGA. The CDR3 is made up of 18 amino acids. Trimming stripped 5 bases from V and 2 bases from J, with 24 bases between. The CDR3 DNA sequence: TGTGCCAGCAGCAACTCCGAAAGGTTTAAATTCCATAACACTGAAGCTTTCTTT. It translates to CASSNSERFKFHNTEAFF.

V and J are TRBV20-1 and TRBJ2-3, with 7 bases that match TRBD1. Germline V gene data show CDR1 as DFQATT and CDR2 as SNEGSKA (reference sequence). The CDR3 is 15 residues long. Trimming at V came to 5 bases and at J to 0 bases, leaving 8 bases not matched to a gene. The CDR3 DNA follows: TGCAGTGCTCGAGGGGGCGGAGCTAGCACAGATACGCAGTATTTT. It codes for CSARGGGASTDTQYF.

At least ten counts were recorded for this clonotype. V gene TRBV29-1 combines with J gene TRBJ2-6; TRBD1 is a possible D gene (5 bases). CDR3 size: 14 residues. V was cut by 6 bases and J by 3 bases, with 12 bases left in between. CDR1 is SQVTM and CDR2 is ANQGSEA in the germline V gene. The CDR3 is CSVDQGYGANVLTF. For the CDR3, the DNA is TGCAGCGTAGACCAGGGTTATGGGGCCAACGTCCTGACTTTC. The whole variable domain, remainder taken from reference TRBV29-1 and TRBJ2-6, is SAVISQKPSRDICQRGTSLTIQCQVDSQVTMMFWYRQQPGQSLTLIATANQGSEATYESGFVIDKFPISRPNLTFSTLTVSNMSPEDSSIYLCSVDQGYGANVLTFGAGSRLTVL.

This clonotype was detected many times. The rearrangement joins TRBV20-1 to TRBJ2-7; D is possibly TRBD2 (5 bases). This CDR3 is 14 amino acids long. CDR1 DFQATT and CDR2 SNEGSKA come from the germline V gene (reference sequence). V lost 5 bases and J 2 bases, leaving 16 bases between the germline ends. The CDR3 protein is CSAPTRRRPYEQYF. CDR3 DNA: TGCAGTGCTCCGACCCGGAGGCGCCCCTACGAGCAGTACTTC.

This clonotype appeared many times. The V call is TRBV5-1, the J call TRBJ2-1; D gene ambiguous. The germline V gene has CDR1 SGHRS and CDR2 YFSETQ. Trimming stripped 1 base from V and 5 bases from J, with 13 bases between. This CDR3 has 15 amino acids. CDR3 residues: CASSLYGWNNNEQFF. Here the CDR3 DNA reads TGCGCCAGCAGCTTGTATGGCTGGAACAACAATGAGCAGTTCTTC. The variable domain in full, completed from reference TRBV5-1 and TRBJ2-1, reads KAGVTQTPRYLIKTRGQQVTLSCSPISGHRSVSWYQQTPGQGLQFLFEYFSETQRNKGNFPGRFSGRQFSNSRSEMNVSTLELGDSALYLCASSLYGWNNNEQFFGPGTRLTVL.

The rearrangement uses TRBV5-1 and TRBJ2-1; 14 bases fit TRBD2. Germline CDR1 and CDR2: SGHRS and YFSETQ. The ends lost 2 bases at V and 2 bases at J; junction bases unmatched: 3. The CDR3 runs 17 residues. The CDR3 sequence: CASSFGTSGSAYNEQFF. The CDR3 nucleotides are TGCGCCAGCAGCTTCGGGACTAGCGGGAGCGCCTACAATGAGCAGTTCTTC.

The sample holds many counts of this clonotype. This chain connects TRBV12-3 or TRBV12-4 to TRBJ2-1; TRBD2 is a possible D gene (5 bases). V was cut by 0 bases and J by 12 bases, with 12 bases left in between. CDR3 length: 13 residues. This CDR3 reads CASSLARYAGQFF. Here the CDR3 DNA reads TGTGCCAGCAGTTTAGCGCGCTATGCGGGGCAGTTCTTC.

In this sample, this clonotype turned up many times. J is TRBJ2-5 and V is TRBV5-1; D remains unclear. CDR1 and CDR2 from the germline V gene are SGHRS and YFSETQ. The CDR3 is made up of 13 amino acids. V lost 2 bases, J lost 1 base, and 6 bases lay in between. CDR3 sequence (DNA): TGCGCCAGCAGCTTTACGATCCAAGAGACCCAGTACTTC. Its translation: CASSFTIQETQYF.

This clonotype was seen ten or more times. The V and J genes are TRBV6-2 or TRBV6-3 and TRBJ2-3; 7 positions match TRBD1. Germline trimming cut 5 bases from V and 2 bases from J; bases unmatched to any gene: 7. Germline V gene sequence: CDR1 MNHEY, CDR2 SVGEGT. The CDR3 has 15 amino acids. CDR3 nucleotide sequence: TGTGCCAGCAGTAAGGACAGGATTTTCACAGATACGCAGTATTTT. Amino acids: CASSKDRIFTDTQYF.

The genes are TRBV20-1 and TRBJ2-7; TRBD2 matches 8 bases. The germline V gene has CDR1 DFQATT and CDR2 SNEGSKA (reference sequence). The CDR3 sequence is 13 residues long. V lost 6 bases and J lost 0; bases outside the gene matches: 4. Here the CDR3 DNA reads TGCAGTGCCGAGAGCGGGAGCTCCTACGAGCAGTACTTC. Residues: CSAESGSSYEQYF.

This clonotype was found a few times. V and J are TRBV12-5 and TRBJ2-2; 12 bases match TRBD2. Losses at the gene ends were 5 bases for V and 0 bases for J; bases not matched to a gene: 10. Looked up from germline, CDR1 is LGHNT and CDR2 is FRNRAP. The CDR3 is 19 amino acids. CDR3 DNA sequence: TGTGCTAGTGGTCCACGGACTAGCGGGATTGTCACGAACACCGGGGAGCTGTTTTTT. This gives the protein CASGPRTSGIVTNTGELFF.

This clonotype was picked up many times. The chain has TRBV12-3 or TRBV12-4 and TRBJ2-2; 7 bases fit TRBD2. The junction had 3 bases not matched to a gene; V was cut back by 7 bases and J by 1 base. There are 14 residues in the CDR3. The DNA for the CDR3 is TGTGCCAGCACCGGGAGGCGGAACACCGGGGAGCTGTTTTTT. It yields the protein CASTGRRNTGELFF.

The chain has TRBV5-1 and TRBJ2-3; TRBD2 is a possible D gene (5 bases). This CDR3 comprises 18 residues. Germline V CDR1 and CDR2: SGHRS, YFSETQ. V was shortened by 0 bases and J by 4 bases, with 21 bases between the two germline ends. The CDR3 is CASSLERRAQVTPDTQYF. For the CDR3, the DNA is TGCGCCAGCAGCTTGGAGCGGCGGGCGCAGGTCACACCAGATACGCAGTATTTT.

The chain employs TRBV2 and TRBJ2-3; weak D call: TRBD2 (5 bases). The CDR3 extends over 14 amino acids. The germline gives CDR1 SNHLY, CDR2 FYNNEI. V lost 6 bases and J 2 bases, leaving 12 bases between the germline ends. The CDR3 coding sequence is TGTGCCAGCAGCCCGGACGGACTCACAGATACGCAGTATTTT. It specifies CASSPDGLTDTQYF.

This clonotype came up many times. This sequence joins TRBV5-1 and TRBJ2-1; TRBD2 matches 8 bases. This CDR3 has 14 residues. Germline V gene lookup returns CDR1 SGHRS and CDR2 YFSETQ. V dropped 4 bases and J dropped 7; count of bases not matched to a gene: 7. The CDR3, as DNA: TGCGCCAGCAGCGGTAATAGCGGGATGAATGAGCAGTTCTTC. Residues: CASSGNSGMNEQFF.